Following are 10 T cell receptor beta chains from one sample sequenced in a study of blood T cell repertoires in COVID-19. TCRdb's table, derived via immunoSEQ multiplex PCR, lists solely in-frame clones and lacks some. The sample carries approximately 450,000 clones, 75% to 90% recorded once. Sequenced sample: PBMCs or T cells enriched from blood (not recorded which). All receptors come from a man aged 25 to 40 who had recovered from COVID-19.

This rearrangement joins TRBV13 to TRBJ1-2; 8 bases agree with TRBD1. The germline CDR1 and CDR2 sequences are PRHDT and FYEKMQ (reference sequence). J lost 3 bases, V lost 1 base, and 19 bases had no gene match. This CDR3 is built from 20 residues. Written as DNA, the CDR3 is TGTGCCAGCAGCTTAGTAGGATGGGGAAGAGACAGGGGTGGTGACTATGGCTACACCTTC. The encoded protein is CASSLVGWGRDRGGDYGYTF.

The CDR3, as DNA: TGTGCCAGCAGTATCGGACAGGGGGTGAACACTGAAGCTTTCTTT. Protein product: CASSIGQGVNTEAFF. V is TRBV6-4 and J is TRBJ1-1, with 10 bases fitting TRBD1. The length of the CDR3 is 15 residues. Germline CDR1 reads MRHNA; CDR2 reads SNTAGT. Losses at the gene ends were 5 bases for V and 0 bases for J; bases not matched to a gene: 3.

The genes are TRBV30 and TRBJ1-6; D gene unclear. V was clipped by 2 bases and J by 8 bases, with 7 bases between them. CDR3 size: 12 residues. Germline loops: CDR1 GTSNPN, CDR2 SVGIG (reference sequence). CDR3 residues: CAWSRADSPLHF. The CDR3 DNA is TGTGCCTGGAGTAGAGCGGATTCACCCCTCCACTTT.

J is TRBJ2-5 and V is TRBV3-1 (or the pseudogene TRBV3-2); 7 bases fit TRBD2. The length of the CDR3 is 17 residues. V shed 6 bases and J 4 bases; nucleotides not matched to a gene: 17. Germline V lookup: CDR1 LGHDT, CDR2 YNNKEL (reference sequence). CDR3 amino acids: CASSQKRGSPVIETQYF. CDR3 bases: TGTGCCAGCAGTCAAAAGCGCGGGAGCCCTGTAATAGAGACCCAGTACTTC.

V and J are TRBV6-5 and TRBJ2-1, with D hard to call. CDR3 length: 12 amino acids. Trimming removed 7 bases from V and 2 bases from J, with 6 bases in between. Germline assignment: CDR1 MNHEY and CDR2 SVGAGI. The CDR3: CASIGPYNEQFF. The CDR3 bases are TGTGCCAGCATCGGTCCCTACAATGAGCAGTTCTTC.

In its sample, this clone was seen once. The chain uses TRBV28 and TRBJ2-7; a possible D gene is TRBD2 (6 bases). In germline, CDR1 is MDHEN, CDR2 SYDVKM. The V end lost 3 bases, the J end lost 3 bases, and 15 bases lay between the germline ends. The CDR3 loop spans 15 amino acids. CDR3 sequence: CASSLEGVLNYEQYF. The CDR3 DNA sequence: TGTGCCAGCAGTTTGGAGGGAGTACTAAACTACGAGCAGTACTTC.

V gene TRBV28 combines with J gene TRBJ1-2; the D is unclear. Germline V gene lookup returns CDR1 MDHEN and CDR2 SYDVKM. Between the trimmed V and J ends, which lost 6 bases and 6 bases, there was a span of 17 bases. The CDR3 extends over 14 amino acids. The CDR3 bases are TGTGCCAGCAGCCCCCGGTGGAGGGTAAATGGCTACACCTTC. It yields the protein CASSPRWRVNGYTF.

This clone was seen more than once but under ten times. The rearrangement joins TRBV30 to TRBJ1-5; 8 bases line up with TRBD1. The germline CDR1 and CDR2 sequences are GTSNPN and SVGIG (reference sequence). This CDR3 has 13 residues. Trimming at V came to 2 bases and at J to 7 bases, leaving 4 bases not matched to a gene. Here the CDR3 reads CAWSSQGEQPQHF. CDR3 coding DNA: TGTGCCTGGAGTTCACAGGGGGAACAGCCCCAGCATTTT.

The V gene is TRBV30, the J gene TRBJ2-3; tentatively, D is TRBD1 (6 bases). V was shortened by 4 bases and J by 6 bases, with 11 bases between the two germline ends. The germline V gene has CDR1 GTSNPN and CDR2 SVGIG (reference sequence). CDR3 length: 12 amino acids. CDR3 in amino acids: CAWTRTVDTQYF. The CDR3 bases are TGTGCCTGGACACGGACAGTTGATACGCAGTATTTT.

This chain joins TRBV5-1 and TRBJ2-2, with TRBD2 as a possible D gene (6 bases). Trimming cost V 4 bases and J 8 bases, with 15 bases left between them. Germline-derived CDR1 and CDR2 are SGHRS and YFSETQ. The CDR3 spans 14 residues. This CDR3 reads CASSLRETRGELFF. CDR3 nucleotides: TGCGCCAGCAGCCTCCGGGAGACCCGGGGGGAGCTGTTTTTT.